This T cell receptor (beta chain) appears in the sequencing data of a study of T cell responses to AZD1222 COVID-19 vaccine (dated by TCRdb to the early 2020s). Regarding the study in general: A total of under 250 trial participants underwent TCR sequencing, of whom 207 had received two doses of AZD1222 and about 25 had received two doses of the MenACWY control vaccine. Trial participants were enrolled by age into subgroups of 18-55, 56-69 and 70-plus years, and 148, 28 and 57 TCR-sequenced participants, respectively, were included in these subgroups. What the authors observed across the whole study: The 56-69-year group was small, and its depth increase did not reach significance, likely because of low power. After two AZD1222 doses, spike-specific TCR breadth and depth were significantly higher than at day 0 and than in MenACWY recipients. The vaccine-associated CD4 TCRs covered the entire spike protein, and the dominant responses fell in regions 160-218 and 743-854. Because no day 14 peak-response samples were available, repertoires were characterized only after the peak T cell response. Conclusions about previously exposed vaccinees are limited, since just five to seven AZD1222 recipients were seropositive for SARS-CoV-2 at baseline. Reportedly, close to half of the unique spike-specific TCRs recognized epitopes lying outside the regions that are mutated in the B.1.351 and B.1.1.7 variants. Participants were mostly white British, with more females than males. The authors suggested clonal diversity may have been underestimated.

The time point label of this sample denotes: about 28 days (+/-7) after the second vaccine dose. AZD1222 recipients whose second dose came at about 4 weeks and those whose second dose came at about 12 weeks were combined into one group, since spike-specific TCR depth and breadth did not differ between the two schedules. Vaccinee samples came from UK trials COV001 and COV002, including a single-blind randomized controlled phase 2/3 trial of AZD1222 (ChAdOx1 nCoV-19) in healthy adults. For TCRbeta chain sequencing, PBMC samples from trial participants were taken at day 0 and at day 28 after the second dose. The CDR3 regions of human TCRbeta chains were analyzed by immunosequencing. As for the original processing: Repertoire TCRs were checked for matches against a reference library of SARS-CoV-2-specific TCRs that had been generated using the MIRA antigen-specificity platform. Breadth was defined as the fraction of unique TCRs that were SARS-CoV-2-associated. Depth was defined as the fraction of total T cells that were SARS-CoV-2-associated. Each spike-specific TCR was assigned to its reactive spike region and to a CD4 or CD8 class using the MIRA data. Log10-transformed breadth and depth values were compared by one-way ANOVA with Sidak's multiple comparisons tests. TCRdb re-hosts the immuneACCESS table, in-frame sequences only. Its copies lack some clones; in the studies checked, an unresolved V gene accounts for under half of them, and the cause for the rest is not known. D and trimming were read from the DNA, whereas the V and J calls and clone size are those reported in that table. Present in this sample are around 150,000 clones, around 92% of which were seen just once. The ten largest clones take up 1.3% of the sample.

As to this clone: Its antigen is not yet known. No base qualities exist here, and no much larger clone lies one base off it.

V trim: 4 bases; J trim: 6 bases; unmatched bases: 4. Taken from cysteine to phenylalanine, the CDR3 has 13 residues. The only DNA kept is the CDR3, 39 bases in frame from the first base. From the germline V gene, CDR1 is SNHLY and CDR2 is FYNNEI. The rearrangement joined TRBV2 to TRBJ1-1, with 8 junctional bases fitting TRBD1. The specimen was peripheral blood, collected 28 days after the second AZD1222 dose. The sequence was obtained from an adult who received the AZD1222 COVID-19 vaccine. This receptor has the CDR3 CASSGQGIAEAFF. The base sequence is TGTGCCAGCAGTGGACAGGGGATTGCTGAAGCTTTCTTT.